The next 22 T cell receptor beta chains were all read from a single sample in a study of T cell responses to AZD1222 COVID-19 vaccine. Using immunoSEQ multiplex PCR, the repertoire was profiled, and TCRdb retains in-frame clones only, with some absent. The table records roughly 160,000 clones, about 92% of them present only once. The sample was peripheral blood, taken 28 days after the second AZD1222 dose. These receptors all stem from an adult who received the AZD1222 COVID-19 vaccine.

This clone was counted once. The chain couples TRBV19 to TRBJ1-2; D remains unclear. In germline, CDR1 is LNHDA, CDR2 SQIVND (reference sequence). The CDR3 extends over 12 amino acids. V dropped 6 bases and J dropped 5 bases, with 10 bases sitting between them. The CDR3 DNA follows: TGTGCCAGTAGCTACACCGGTTATGGCTACACCTTC. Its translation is CASSYTGYGYTF.

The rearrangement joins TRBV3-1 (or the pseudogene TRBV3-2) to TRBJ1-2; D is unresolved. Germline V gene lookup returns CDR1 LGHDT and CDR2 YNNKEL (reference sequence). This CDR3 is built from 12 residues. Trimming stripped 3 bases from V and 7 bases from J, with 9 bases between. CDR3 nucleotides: TGTGCCAGCAGCCAGACCCGTGGTGGCTACACCTTC. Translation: CASSQTRGGYTF.

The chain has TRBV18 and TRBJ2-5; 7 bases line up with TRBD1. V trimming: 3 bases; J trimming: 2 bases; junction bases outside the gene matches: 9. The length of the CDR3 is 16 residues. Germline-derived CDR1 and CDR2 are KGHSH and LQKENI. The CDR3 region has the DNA TGTGCCAGCTCACCTAACAGGGGTTTCCGTCAAGAGACCCAGTACTTC. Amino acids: CASSPNRGFRQETQYF.

The CDR3 is CASSRRGWTEAFF. The CDR3 nucleotides are TGTGCCAGCAGTCGTAGGGGTTGGACTGAAGCTTTCTTT. V usage is TRBV28 and J usage is TRBJ1-1; D is possibly TRBD1 (5 bases). The CDR3 is 13 residues long. Germline V CDR1 and CDR2: MDHEN, SYDVKM. Trimming took 5 bases from V and 5 from J, leaving 12 bases between them.

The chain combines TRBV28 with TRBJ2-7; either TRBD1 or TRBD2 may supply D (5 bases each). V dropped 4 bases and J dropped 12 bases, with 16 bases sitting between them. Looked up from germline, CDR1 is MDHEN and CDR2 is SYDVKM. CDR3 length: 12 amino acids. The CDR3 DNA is TGTGCCAGCAGTTGGGGGACGGGCGGTTGGTACTTC. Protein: CASSWGTGGWYF.

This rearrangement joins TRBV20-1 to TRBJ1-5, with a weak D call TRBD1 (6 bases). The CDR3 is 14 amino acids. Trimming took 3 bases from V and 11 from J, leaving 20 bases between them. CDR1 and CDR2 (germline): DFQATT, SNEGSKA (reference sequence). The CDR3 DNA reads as TGCAGTGCTAGTACCAGGGGACGTGGGGGAGCCCAGCATTTT. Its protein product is CSASTRGRGGAQHF.

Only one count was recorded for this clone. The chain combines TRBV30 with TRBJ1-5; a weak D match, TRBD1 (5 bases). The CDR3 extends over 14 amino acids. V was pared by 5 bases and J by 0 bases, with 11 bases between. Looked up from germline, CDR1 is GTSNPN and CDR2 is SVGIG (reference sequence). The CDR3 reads CAWAPGTSNQPQHF. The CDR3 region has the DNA TGTGCCTGGGCCCCGGGGACTAGCAATCAGCCCCAGCATTTT.

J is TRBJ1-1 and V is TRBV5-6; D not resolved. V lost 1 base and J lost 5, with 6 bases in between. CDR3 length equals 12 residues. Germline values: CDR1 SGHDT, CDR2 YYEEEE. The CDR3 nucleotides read TGTGCCAGCAGCTTGATGGATACTGAAGCTTTCTTT. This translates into CASSLMDTEAFF.

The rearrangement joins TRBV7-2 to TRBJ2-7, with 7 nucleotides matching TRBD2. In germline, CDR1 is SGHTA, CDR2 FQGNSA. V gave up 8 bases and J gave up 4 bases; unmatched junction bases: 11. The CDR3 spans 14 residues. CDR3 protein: CASLYRAGEYEQYF. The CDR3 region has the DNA TGTGCCAGCCTTTATAGGGCGGGAGAATACGAGCAGTACTTC.

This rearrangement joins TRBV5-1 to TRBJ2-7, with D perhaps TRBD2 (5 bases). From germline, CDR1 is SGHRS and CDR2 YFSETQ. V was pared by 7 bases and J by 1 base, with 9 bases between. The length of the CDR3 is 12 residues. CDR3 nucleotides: TGCGCCAGCGGGAGAGCGTCCTACGAGCAGTACTTC. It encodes CASGRASYEQYF.

The CDR3 reads CASTLRNQETQYF. CDR3 bases: TGTGCCAGCACCCTTCGAAACCAAGAGACCCAGTACTTC. The chain uses TRBV7-8 and TRBJ2-5; D is unclear. Germline V gene data show CDR1 as SGHVS and CDR2 as FQNEAQ. The CDR3 sequence is 13 residues long. Trimming removed 7 bases from V and 0 bases from J, with 9 bases in between. Filled out from reference TRBV7-8 and TRBJ2-5, the complete variable domain reads GAGVSQSPRYKVAKRGQDVALRCDPISGHVSLFWYQQALGQGPEFLTYFQNEAQLDKSGLPSDRFFAERPEGSVSTLKIQRTQQEDSAVYLCASTLRNQETQYFGPGTRLLVL.

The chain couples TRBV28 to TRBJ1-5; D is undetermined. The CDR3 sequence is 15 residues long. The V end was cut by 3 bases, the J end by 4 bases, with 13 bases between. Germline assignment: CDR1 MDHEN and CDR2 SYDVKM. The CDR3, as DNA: TGTGCCAGCAGTTTTCTCACGACGGATAATCAGCCCCAGCATTTT. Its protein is CASSFLTTDNQPQHF.

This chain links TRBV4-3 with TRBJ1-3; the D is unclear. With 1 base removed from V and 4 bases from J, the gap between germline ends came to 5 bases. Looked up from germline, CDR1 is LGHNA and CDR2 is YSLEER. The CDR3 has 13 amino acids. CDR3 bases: TGCGCCAGCAGCCAAGGGCCGGGAAACACCATATATTTT. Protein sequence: CASSQGPGNTIYF.

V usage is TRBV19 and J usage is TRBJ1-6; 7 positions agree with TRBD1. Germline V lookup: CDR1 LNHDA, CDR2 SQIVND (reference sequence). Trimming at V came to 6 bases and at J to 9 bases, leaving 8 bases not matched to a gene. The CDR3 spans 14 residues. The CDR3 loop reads CASSRQGGGSPLHF. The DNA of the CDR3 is TGTGCCAGTAGCCGACAGGGTGGAGGTTCACCCCTCCACTTT.

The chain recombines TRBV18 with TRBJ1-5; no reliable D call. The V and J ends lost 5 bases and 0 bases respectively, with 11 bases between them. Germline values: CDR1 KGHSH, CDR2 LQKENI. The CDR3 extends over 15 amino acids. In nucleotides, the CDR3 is TGTGCCAGCTCAACCAACGGGGTTAGCAATCAGCCCCAGCATTTT. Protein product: CASSTNGVSNQPQHF.

CDR3 DNA sequence: TGTGCCAGCAGTTTATCGTACAGGGGAGCTAATGAAAAACTGTTTTTT. It codes for CASSLSYRGANEKLFF. This sequence joins TRBV27 and TRBJ1-4; TRBD1 matches 7 bases. The trim removed 0 bases at V and 3 bases at J, leaving 4 bases unmatched. Germline V gene data show CDR1 as MNHEY and CDR2 as SMNVEV (reference sequence). The CDR3 totals 16 residues.

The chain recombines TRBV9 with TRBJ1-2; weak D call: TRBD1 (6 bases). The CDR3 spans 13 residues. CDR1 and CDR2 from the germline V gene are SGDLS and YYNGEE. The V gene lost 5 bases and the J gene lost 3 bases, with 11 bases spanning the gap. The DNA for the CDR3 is TGTGCCAGCAGGCCCGGGGGCGACTATGGCTACACCTTC. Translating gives CASRPGGDYGYTF. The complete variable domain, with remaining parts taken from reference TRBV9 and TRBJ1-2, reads DSGVTQTPKHLITATGQRVTLRCSPRSGDLSVYWYQQSLDQGLQFLIQYYNGEERAKGNILERFSAQQFPDLHSELNLSSLELGDSALYFCASRPGGDYGYTFGSGTRLTVV.

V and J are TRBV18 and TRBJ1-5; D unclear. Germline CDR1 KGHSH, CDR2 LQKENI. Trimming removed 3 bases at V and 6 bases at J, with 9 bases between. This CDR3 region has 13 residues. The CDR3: CASSPSPVQPQHF. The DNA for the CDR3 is TGTGCCAGCTCACCTTCGCCCGTTCAGCCCCAGCATTTT.

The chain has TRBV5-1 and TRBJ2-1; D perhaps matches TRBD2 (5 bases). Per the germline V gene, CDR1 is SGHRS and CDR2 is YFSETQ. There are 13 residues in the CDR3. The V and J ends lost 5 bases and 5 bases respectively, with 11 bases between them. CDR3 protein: CASRNDGNNEQFF. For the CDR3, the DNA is TGCGCCAGCAGAAACGACGGGAACAATGAGCAGTTCTTC.

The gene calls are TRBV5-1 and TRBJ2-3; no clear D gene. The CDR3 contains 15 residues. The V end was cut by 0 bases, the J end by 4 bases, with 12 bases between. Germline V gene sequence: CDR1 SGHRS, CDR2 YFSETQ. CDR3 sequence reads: CASSLGWGSSDTQYF. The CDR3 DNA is TGCGCCAGCAGCTTGGGTTGGGGTTCCTCAGATACGCAGTATTTT.

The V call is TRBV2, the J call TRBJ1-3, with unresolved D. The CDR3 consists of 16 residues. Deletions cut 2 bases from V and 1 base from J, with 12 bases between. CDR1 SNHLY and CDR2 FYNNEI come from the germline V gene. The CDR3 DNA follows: TGTGCCAGCAGTGAACTCGGCGGGTTTTCTGGAAACACCATATATTTT. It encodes CASSELGGFSGNTIYF.

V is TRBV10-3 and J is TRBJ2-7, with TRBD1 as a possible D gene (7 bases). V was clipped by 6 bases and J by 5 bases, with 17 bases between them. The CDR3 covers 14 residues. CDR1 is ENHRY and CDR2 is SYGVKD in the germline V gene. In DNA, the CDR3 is TGTGCCATCAGCGCGGCGGGACAGTCCCACGAGCAGTACTTC. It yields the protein CAISAAGQSHEQYF.